This T cell receptor (beta chain) comes out of a study of T cell responses to AZD1222 COVID-19 vaccine. Points on this clone: Its antigen is undetermined.

The protocol was immunoSEQ multiplex PCR, while the TCRdb copy is restricted to in-frame clones and leaves out a portion. Here the sample spans 110,000 to 150,000 clones, more than 85% being singletons. Study-wide points: Regions left unmutated in variants are reportedly the target of nearly half of spike-specific TCRs. Vaccine-associated CD4 TCRs ranged over spike, dominating at 160-218 and 743-854.

The origin of this receptor is an adult who had recovered from COVID-19. Sequences were derived from peripheral blood, sampled after recovery from COVID-19.

CDR3: CASSELSVWTSGTDTQYF. In DNA form, the CDR3 reads TGTGCCAGCAGTGAGCTCTCTGTATGGACTAGCGGGACAGATACGCAGTATTTT. V is TRBV6-1 and J is TRBJ2-3; TRBD2 aligns across 11 bases. In germline, CDR1 is MNHNS, CDR2 SASEGT. Trimming removed 3 bases from V and 3 bases from J; junction bases left unmatched: 11. The CDR3 spans 18 residues.